The clone carrying this T cell receptor (beta chain) was observed a few times. Its antigen is not identified. The length of the CDR3 is 14 residues. With 6 bases clipped from V and 10 bases from J, the junction kept 13 bases outside the gene matches. This entry is derived from a study of identical twins. Whole-study results and caveats: Excess sharing between twins was weaker in beta out-of-frame sequences.

MiXCR was run by TCRdb on the 5' RACE reads, yielding one entry per CDR3 protein. The repertoire holds 420,000 or so distinct CDR3 sequences, with approximately 17% as singletons. The V and J genes are TRBV12-3 or TRBV12-4 and TRBJ2-5, with 8 bases that match TRBD2. The source is a man aged 50 to 59 in good health. Input material: naive T cells sorted from blood. Written as DNA, the CDR3 is TGTGCCAGCAGGGAGACTAGCGCCATGCGGGGCCAGTACTTC. The encoded protein is CASRETSAMRGQYF.